This T cell receptor (beta chain) came from a study of CXCR3-negative and CXCR3-positive naive CD8 T cells (dated by TCRdb to between 2019 and 2020). General notes on the study: Some 150 million TRB reads were obtained in total, roughly 1.5 +/- 0.3 million reads per library. Diversity and physicochemical repertoire analyses were performed on 11 donors pooled from two independent experiments. Naive subsets from a handful of donors and memory cells from 3 donors were included in the TRBV-TRBJ cluster analysis.

Summary of the overall study and its limitations: Within the same donor, TRBV-TRBJ usage looked similar between naive CXCR3-negative and CXCR3-positive cells, but memory cells had distinct patterns. Because surface CD5, which has been linked to self-reactivity in mice, was comparable between naive subsets, TCR interaction strength was also inferred from TRB CDR3 physicochemical properties. Repertoire diversity was comparably high in both naive subsets but much lower in memory CD8+ T cells. CXCR3 expression partially decreased after cryopreservation, so most assays used freshly isolated PBMCs. Compared with CXCR3-negative naive cells, CXCR3-positive naive cells had TRB CDR3s with higher hydrophobicity (lower Kidera factor 4), lower energy, and higher strength and volume indices.

These reads were obtained on a NextSeq 550. The Human TCR Profiling Kit (MiLaboratory) was used to make UMI-labeled 5' RACE TRB cDNA libraries. The full amount of extracted RNA was used for cDNA synthesis, and the full amount of resulting cDNA was used for PCR amplification. The libraries were made side by side, with each library going through the same number of PCR cycles. As for how the authors treated the data: With a minimum of two reads required per UMI, MIGEC and MiXCR pulled out about 50,000 +/- 9,200 unique UMI-labeled TRB cDNA molecules from each library. On average, each library contained about 40,000 +/- 10,000 functional in-frame TRB CDR3 nucleotide clonotypes without stop codons. After downsampling to 5000 UMI-labeled TRB molecules per sample, diversity metrics, including normalized Shannon-Wiener and Chao1, were computed in VDJtools. Clonotype-size-weighted physicochemical properties of the central five CDR3 residues (interaction energy, strength, volume and Kidera factor 4) were computed in VDJtools. Based on TCRdb reprocessing of the reads, there is one entry per CDR3 protein sequence, and DNA is missing. It is TCRdb's table, rather than the study itself, that gives the V and J calls and clone size. The sample table on file contains some 110,000 distinct CDR3 sequences. The ten largest clonotypes hold more than 0.3% of the sample.

CDR1 LNHDA and CDR2 SQIVND are derived from the germline V gene (reference sequence). Taken from cysteine to phenylalanine, the CDR3 has 15 residues. Only the protein is on record. A remark on this clonotype: Its recognized antigen is unknown.

Each CD8+ T cell subset was flow-sorted in triplicate, with about 320,000 cells per subset placed directly into RLT lysis buffer. Naive CD8+ T cells were defined stringently as CD45RO-CCR7+CD27+CD95- to exclude memory contaminants. Standard density gradient centrifugation was used to isolate peripheral blood mononuclear cells from buffy coats. Naive CXCR3-negative and CXCR3-positive CD8+ T cells were flow-sorted on a FACSAria III. Total RNA was extracted from sorted cells using an RNeasy Mini Kit. This chain is built from TRBV19 and TRBJ1-1; TCRdb lists TRBD1, though no DNA is available to test this call. Source material: naive CXCR3+ CD8+ T cells from blood. Per the publication, the cell subset or site label means: CD45RO-CCR7+CD27+CD95- naive CD8+ T cells expressing CXCR3 (TNR3+). The receptor was derived from a human donor in good health. Some clones in this sample may be carry-over from other donors' samples. The CDR3 region has the sequence CASSFGPGMNTEAFF.